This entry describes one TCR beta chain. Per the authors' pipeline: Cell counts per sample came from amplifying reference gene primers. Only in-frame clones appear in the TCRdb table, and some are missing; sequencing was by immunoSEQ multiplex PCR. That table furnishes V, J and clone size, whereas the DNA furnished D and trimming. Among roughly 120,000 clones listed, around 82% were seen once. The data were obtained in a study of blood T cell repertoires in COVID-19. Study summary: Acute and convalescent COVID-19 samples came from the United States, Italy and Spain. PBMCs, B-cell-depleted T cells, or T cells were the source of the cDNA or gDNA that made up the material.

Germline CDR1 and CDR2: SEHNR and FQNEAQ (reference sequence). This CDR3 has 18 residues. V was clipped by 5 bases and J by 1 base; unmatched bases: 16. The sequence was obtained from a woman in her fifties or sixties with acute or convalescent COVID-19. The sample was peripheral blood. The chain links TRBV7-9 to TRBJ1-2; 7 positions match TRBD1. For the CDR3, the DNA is TGTGCCAGCAGCCCGCCCGGGGCAGGGGGAGTCCTTAACTATGGCTACACCTTC. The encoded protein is CASSPPGAGGVLNYGYTF. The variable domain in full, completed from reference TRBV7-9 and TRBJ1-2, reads DTGVSQNPRHKITKRGQNVTFRCDPISEHNRLYWYRQTLGQGPEFLTYFQNEAQLEKSRLLSDRFSAERPKGSFSTLEIQRTEQGDSAMYLCASSPPGAGGVLNYGYTFGSGTRLTVV.